One sample yielded the 25 T cell receptor beta chains listed below, sequenced in a study of breast tumors, draining lymph nodes, adjacent tissues. The lymph nodes were axillary draining lymph nodes from breast cancer patients. TCRdb redid the calling of the multiplex PCR reads with MiXCR, one entry per CDR3 protein. The repertoire holds some 120,000 distinct CDR3 sequences, with just under 20% as singletons. The sample was axillary lymph node tissue. The source is a female donor with breast cancer. Some clones in this sample may be carry-over from other donors' samples.

This clonotype has at least ten counts. This chain uses TRBV4-1 with TRBJ2-7, with D perhaps given as TRBD1 or TRBD2 (5 bases each). The germline V and J ends were trimmed by 4 bases and 5 bases, with 18 bases remaining between them. CDR1 is MGHRA and CDR2 is YSYEKL in the germline V gene. CDR3 length: 15 amino acids. CDR3 nucleotide sequence: TGCGCCAGCAGCCCGATAGAGAAGAGGGGCAACGAGCAGTACTTC. This codes for CASSPIEKRGNEQYF.

This clonotype was observed at least ten times. V and J are TRBV6-5 and TRBJ2-7, with TRBD2 matching over 8 bases. CDR1 MNHEY and CDR2 SVGAGI come from the germline V gene. The CDR3 is 17 amino acids. V was pared by 4 bases and J by 3 bases, with 14 bases of the junction left unmatched. The CDR3 region has the DNA TGTGCCAGCAGTTCACCTGCCCTAGCGGGCTTTAACTACGAGCAGTACTTC. Its translation is CASSSPALAGFNYEQYF.

This clonotype occurred many times. V is TRBV11-3 and J is TRBJ2-7; 7 bases agree with TRBD1. The CDR3 has 13 residues. Germline CDR1 is SGHNT and CDR2 is YENEEA. V trimming: 5 bases; J trimming: 6 bases; junction bases outside the gene matches: 7. CDR3 in DNA: TGTGCCAGCAGCCTGACAGGGAAAGGCGAGCAGTACTTC. Its protein is CASSLTGKGEQYF.

This clonotype has at least ten counts. The chain links TRBV10-3 to TRBJ2-3; maybe TRBD2 (6 bases). The CDR3 extends over 14 amino acids. V gave up 7 bases and J gave up 0 bases, with 11 bases separating them. Germline CDR1 reads ENHRY; CDR2 reads SYGVKD. CDR3 residues: CAITSATSTDTQYF. The DNA for the CDR3 is TGTGCCATCACTAGCGCGACTAGCACAGATACGCAGTATTTT.

The rearrangement joins TRBV5-1 to TRBJ2-3; TRBD2 matches 14 bases. Trimming removed 5 bases from V and 7 bases from J; junction bases left unmatched: 15. Germline CDR1 and CDR2: SGHRS and YFSETQ. The CDR3 sequence is 18 residues long. The CDR3 nucleotides are TGCGCCAGCAGTTTTGGACTAGCGGGGGGCGGGGTACCAAATACGCAGTATTTT. Translating it yields CASSFGLAGGGVPNTQYF.

Comment on this clonotype: Since a much larger clone is just one base distant, this may be a read error. The gene calls are TRBV3-1 and TRBJ2-1; D ambiguous. Trimming shortened V by 1 base and J by 13 bases, and 11 bases separated the two germline ends. This CDR3 is 12 amino acids long. The germline V gene encodes CDR1 LGHDT and CDR2 YNNKEL (reference sequence). CDR3 DNA sequence: TGTGCCAGCAGCCAAGCTGCGAACTTCCAGTTCTTC. It specifies CASSQAANFQFF.

This clonotype was seen at least ten times. This rearrangement joins TRBV6-2 or TRBV6-3 to TRBJ2-3; TRBD2 agrees at 14 bases. CDR1 is MNHEY and CDR2 is SVGEGT in the germline V gene. This CDR3 has 18 amino acids. Germline trimming cut 4 bases from V and 5 bases from J; bases unmatched to any gene: 11. The CDR3: CASSSPTGLAGGGDTQYF. DNA of the CDR3: TGTGCCAGCAGTTCCCCGACCGGACTAGCGGGGGGAGGAGATACGCAGTATTTT.

This clonotype has ten or more counts. The chain combines TRBV6-6 with TRBJ2-1; possibly TRBD1 for D (5 bases). The CDR3 sequence is 18 residues long. The V gene lost 5 bases and the J gene lost 0 bases, with 20 bases spanning the gap. Germline V lookup: CDR1 MNHNY, CDR2 SVGAGI (reference sequence). Here the CDR3 reads CASSRGLGALSSYNEQFF. The CDR3 DNA is TGTGCCAGCAGTCGAGGCCTTGGGGCCTTGAGCTCCTACAATGAGCAGTTCTTC.

This clonotype came up many times. In DNA form, the CDR3 reads TGTGCCAGCAGAGTTGACATGGCCTACGAGCAGTACTTC. Translated: CASRVDMAYEQYF. This sequence joins TRBV5-4 and TRBJ2-7; D is undetermined. CDR3 length equals 13 residues. V lost 5 bases and J lost 2, with 11 bases in between. The germline CDR1 and CDR2 sequences are SGHNT and YYREEE (reference sequence).

This clonotype occurred many times. The gene calls are TRBV29-1 and TRBJ2-3; no clear D gene. V lost 4 bases to trimming and J lost 0 bases, with 11 bases between them. From germline, CDR1 is SQVTM and CDR2 ANQGSEA. The CDR3 extends over 14 amino acids. Written as DNA, the CDR3 is TGCAGCGTTGTCTGGGATTTCAGCACAGATACGCAGTATTTT. Translated, it gives CSVVWDFSTDTQYF.

The table lists this clonotype with a few counts. The rearrangement links TRBV28 to TRBJ2-7; 16 positions match TRBD2. This CDR3 region has 17 residues. Germline V gives CDR1 MDHEN, CDR2 SYDVKM. Unmatched junction bases numbered 5, after V lost 5 bases and J lost 1 base. This chain's CDR3 is CASSPTGLAGGSYEQYF. CDR3 nucleotide sequence: TGTGCCAGCAGTCCAACGGGACTAGCGGGAGGGTCCTACGAGCAGTACTTC.

There are many counts of this clonotype. V is TRBV7-2 and J is TRBJ2-7; D perhaps matches TRBD1 (5 bases). The germline V gene has CDR1 SGHTA and CDR2 FQGNSA. The V end lost 4 bases, the J end lost 2 bases, and 15 bases lay between the germline ends. The CDR3 is 15 amino acids. CDR3 coding DNA: TGTGCCAGCAGCTCCCTGAGCAGGGTCCCCTACGAGCAGTACTTC. It encodes CASSSLSRVPYEQYF.

The sample holds many counts of this clonotype. The chain has TRBV30 and TRBJ2-7, with D possibly TRBD2 on 5 matching bases. The CDR3 spans 11 residues. Per the germline V gene, CDR1 is GTSNPN and CDR2 is SVGIG (reference sequence). With 3 bases removed from V and 3 bases from J, the gap between germline ends came to 6 bases. The CDR3 loop reads CAWSRGYEQYF. The CDR3 nucleotides read TGTGCCTGGAGCCGGGGCTACGAGCAGTACTTC.

This clonotype came up many times. The chain has TRBV4-1 and TRBJ2-7; the D gene is possibly TRBD1 (7 bases). Germline V CDR1 and CDR2: MGHRA, YSYEKL. The germline V and J ends were trimmed by 3 bases and 5 bases, with 14 bases remaining between them. The CDR3 totals 14 residues. DNA for the CDR3: TGCGCCAGCAGCCAGTCCAGGGGGGAGGACGAGCAGTACTTC. This encodes CASSQSRGEDEQYF.

This clonotype showed up many times. The V gene is TRBV24-1, the J gene TRBJ2-1, with a weak D call TRBD1 (5 bases). This CDR3 has 15 residues. V was trimmed by 2 bases and J by 3 bases, leaving 10 bases between them. Germline V gene lookup returns CDR1 KGHDR and CDR2 SFDVKD. The CDR3 loop reads CATSDSWTNYNEQFF. The CDR3, as DNA: TGTGCCACCAGTGATTCATGGACAAACTACAATGAGCAGTTCTTC.

This clonotype was picked up a small number of times. As DNA, the CDR3 is TGTGCCAGCTCACCACCTGGCGGGGGAGAGACCCAGTACTTC. It yields the protein CASSPPGGGETQYF. This sequence joins TRBV18 and TRBJ2-5, with 7 bases fitting TRBD2. This CDR3 is built from 14 residues. In germline, CDR1 is KGHSH, CDR2 LQKENI. The junction had 2 bases not matched to a gene; V was cut back by 0 bases and J by 4 bases.

CDR3 in DNA: TGTGCCAGCAGTTACGGAGGGAAGACGCAGTATTTT. It yields the protein CASSYGGKTQYF. The chain links TRBV6-5 to TRBJ2-3; tentatively, D is TRBD2 (6 bases). This CDR3 comprises 12 residues. Trimming shortened V by 2 bases and J by 9 bases, and 9 bases separated the two germline ends. The germline CDR1 and CDR2 sequences are MNHEY and SVGAGI.

Many counts were recorded for this clonotype. The genes are TRBV7-9 and TRBJ2-5; 14 positions match TRBD2. The CDR3 has 15 residues. Trimming took 6 bases from V and 5 from J; bases not matched to a gene: 5. CDR1 is SEHNR and CDR2 is FQNEAQ in the germline V gene (reference sequence). CDR3 loop: CASRSGTSGGETQYF. The CDR3 nucleotides read TGTGCCAGCAGATCCGGGACTAGCGGGGGTGAGACCCAGTACTTC.

There are many counts of this clonotype. J is TRBJ2-7 and V is TRBV12-3 or TRBV12-4, with D possibly TRBD1 on 6 matching bases. With 6 bases removed from V and 7 bases from J, the gap between germline ends came to 19 bases. The CDR3 runs 14 residues. CDR3 in DNA: TGTGCCAGCAGCCCACCGCAGGGGTCTCGGGAGCAGTACTTC. Its protein product is CASSPPQGSREQYF.

This clonotype appeared a few times. The rearrangement uses TRBV18 and TRBJ1-4, with D hard to call. Trimming took 2 bases from V and 0 from J, leaving 10 bases between them. CDR3 length: 16 residues. Germline V gives CDR1 KGHSH, CDR2 LQKENI. The CDR3 here is CASSPTMAATNEKLFF. The CDR3 DNA reads as TGTGCCAGCTCACCAACGATGGCAGCAACTAATGAAAAACTGTTTTTT.

The sample holds many counts of this clonotype. This chain links TRBV6-1 with TRBJ1-4, with D tentatively TRBD1 (5 bases). Trimming pared 4 bases from V and 0 bases from J, leaving 6 bases between. CDR1 and CDR2 (germline): MNHNS, SASEGT. CDR3 length: 14 amino acids. The CDR3 bases are TGTGCCAGCAGTGGACAGCCAACTAATGAAAAACTGTTTTTT. This sequence encodes CASSGQPTNEKLFF.

The chain uses TRBV6-5 and TRBJ2-5; D call uncertain. V lost 3 bases and J 5 bases, leaving 10 bases between the germline ends. CDR3 length: 13 amino acids. Germline CDR1 is MNHEY and CDR2 is SVGAGI. In DNA form, the CDR3 reads TGTGCCAGCAGTTATGGTGTTTCGGAGACCCAGTACTTC. Protein sequence: CASSYGVSETQYF.

This clonotype was recorded at least ten times. V usage is TRBV2 and J usage is TRBJ1-2, with D unclear. CDR1 and CDR2 from the germline V gene are SNHLY and FYNNEI. This CDR3 spans 13 amino acids. Trimming cost V 2 bases and J 3 bases, with 7 bases left between them. Here the CDR3 reads CASSESLYYGYTF. The CDR3, as DNA: TGTGCCAGCAGTGAATCCCTGTACTATGGCTACACCTTC.

The rearrangement joins TRBV30 to TRBJ2-5; D might be TRBD1 (5 bases). The CDR3 totals 14 residues. V lost 1 base to trimming and J lost 2 bases, with 11 bases between them. Germline assignment: CDR1 GTSNPN and CDR2 SVGIG (reference sequence). The chain's CDR3 is CAWSGPGLQETQYF. The CDR3 region has the DNA TGTGCCTGGAGTGGACCAGGGTTACAAGAGACCCAGTACTTC.

The V gene is TRBV5-6, the J gene TRBJ2-3; TRBD2 aligns across 12 bases. CDR1 SGHDT and CDR2 YYEEEE come from the germline V gene. Unmatched junction bases numbered 3, after V lost 6 bases and J lost 1 base. This CDR3 comprises 15 residues. CDR3 in DNA: TGTGCCAGCACCCGGACTAGCGGGGGCACAGATACGCAGTATTTT. It encodes CASTRTSGGTDTQYF.